This T cell receptor beta chain appears in the sequencing data of a study of blood T cell repertoires in COVID-19. Study-level information: Sources were T cells, B-cell-depleted T cells, or PBMCs; the material itself was cDNA or gDNA.

This table comes from immunoSEQ multiplex PCR, and its TCRdb copy is limited to in-frame clones, with some not included. The sample holds over 85,000 clones; around 90% are singletons and the top ten take more than 14%. Trimming stripped 7 bases from V and 0 bases from J, with 26 bases between. Germline V CDR1 and CDR2: SEHNR, FQNEAQ (reference sequence). The CDR3 contains 19 residues. The chain is built from TRBV7-9 and TRBJ2-3, with D tentatively TRBD2 (7 bases). This receptor was taken from a male donor with acute or convalescent COVID-19. The sequenced sample was peripheral blood. Here the CDR3 reads CASTRMRGGATPSTDTQYF. DNA for the CDR3: TGTGCCAGCACCCGCATGAGGGGGGGGGCCACTCCTAGCACAGATACGCAGTATTTT.